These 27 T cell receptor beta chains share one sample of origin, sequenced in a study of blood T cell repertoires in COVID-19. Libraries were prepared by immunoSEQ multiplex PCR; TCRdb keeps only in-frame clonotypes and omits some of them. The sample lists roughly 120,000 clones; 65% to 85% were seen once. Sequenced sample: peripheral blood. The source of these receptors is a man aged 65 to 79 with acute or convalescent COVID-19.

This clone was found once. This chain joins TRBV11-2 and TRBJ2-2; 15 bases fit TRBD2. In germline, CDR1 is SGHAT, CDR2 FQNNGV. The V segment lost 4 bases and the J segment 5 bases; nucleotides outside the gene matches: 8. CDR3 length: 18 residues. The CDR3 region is CASSWGLAGGRGTGELFF. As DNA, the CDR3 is TGTGCCAGCAGCTGGGGACTAGCGGGGGGCCGGGGTACCGGGGAGCTGTTTTTT.

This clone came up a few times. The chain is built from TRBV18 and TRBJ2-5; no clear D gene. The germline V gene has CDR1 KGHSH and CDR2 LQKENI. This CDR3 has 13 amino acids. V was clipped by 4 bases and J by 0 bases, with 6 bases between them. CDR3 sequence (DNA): TGTGCCAGCTCACGGCAGTACCAAGAGACCCAGTACTTC. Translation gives CASSRQYQETQYF.

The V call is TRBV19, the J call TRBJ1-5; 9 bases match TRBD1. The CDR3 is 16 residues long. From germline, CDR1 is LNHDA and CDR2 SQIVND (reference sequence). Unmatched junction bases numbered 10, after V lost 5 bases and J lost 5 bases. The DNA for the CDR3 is TGTGCCAGTAGTCATCGGGGACAGGGAGAACATCAGCCCCAGCATTTT. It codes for CASSHRGQGEHQPQHF.

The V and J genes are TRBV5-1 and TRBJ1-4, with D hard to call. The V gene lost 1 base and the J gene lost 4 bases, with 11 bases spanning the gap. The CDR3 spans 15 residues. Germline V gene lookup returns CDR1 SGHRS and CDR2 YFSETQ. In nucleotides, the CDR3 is TGCGCCAGCAGCTTGTTCGCGGGTAATAATGAAAAACTGTTTTTT. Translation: CASSLFAGNNEKLFF.

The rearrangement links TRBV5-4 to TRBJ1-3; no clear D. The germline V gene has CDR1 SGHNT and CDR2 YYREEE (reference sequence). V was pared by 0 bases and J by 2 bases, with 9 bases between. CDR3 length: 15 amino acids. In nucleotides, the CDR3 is TGTGCCAGCAGCTTGGCGGGGTTGGCTGGAAACACCATATATTTT. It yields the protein CASSLAGLAGNTIYF. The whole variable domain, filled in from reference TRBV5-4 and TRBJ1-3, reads ETGVTQSPTHLIKTRGQQVTLRCSSQSGHNTVSWYQQALGQGPQFIFQYYREEENGRGNFPPRFSGLQFPNYSSELNVNALELDDSALYLCASSLAGLAGNTIYFGEGSWLTVV.

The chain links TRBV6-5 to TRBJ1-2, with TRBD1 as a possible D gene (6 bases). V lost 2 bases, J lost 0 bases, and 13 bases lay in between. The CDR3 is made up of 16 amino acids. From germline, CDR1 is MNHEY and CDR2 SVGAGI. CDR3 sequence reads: CASSYRMTGTNYGYTF. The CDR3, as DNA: TGTGCCAGCAGTTACCGTATGACAGGAACTAACTATGGCTACACCTTC.

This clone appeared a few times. This CDR3 is CASSLTGGGNIQYF. The DNA of the CDR3 is TGTGCCAGCAGTCTTACGGGGGGCGGAAACATTCAGTACTTC. The chain recombines TRBV4-2 with TRBJ2-4; weak D call: TRBD2 (7 bases). The length of the CDR3 is 14 residues. Germline CDR1 reads LGHNA; CDR2 reads YNFKEQ. The germline V and J ends were trimmed by 6 bases and 6 bases, with 15 bases remaining between them.

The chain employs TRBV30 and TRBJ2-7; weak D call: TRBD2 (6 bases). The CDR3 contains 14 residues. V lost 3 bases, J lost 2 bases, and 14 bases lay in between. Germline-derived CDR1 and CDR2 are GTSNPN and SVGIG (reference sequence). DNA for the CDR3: TGTGCCTGGAGACGCGGGACGGCACCCTACGAGCAGTACTTC. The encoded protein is CAWRRGTAPYEQYF.

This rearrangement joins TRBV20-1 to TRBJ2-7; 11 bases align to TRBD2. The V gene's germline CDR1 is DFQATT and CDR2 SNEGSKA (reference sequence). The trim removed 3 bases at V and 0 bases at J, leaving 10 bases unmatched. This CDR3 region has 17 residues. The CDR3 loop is CSASSSGGTGSSYEQYF. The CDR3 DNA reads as TGCAGTGCTAGTTCTAGCGGGGGGACTGGGAGCTCCTACGAGCAGTACTTC.

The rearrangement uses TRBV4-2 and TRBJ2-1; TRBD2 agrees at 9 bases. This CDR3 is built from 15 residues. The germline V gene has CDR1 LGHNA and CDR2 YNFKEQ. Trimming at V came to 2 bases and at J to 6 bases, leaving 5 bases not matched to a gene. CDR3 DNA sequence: TGTGCCAGCAGCCAATTCGGGACTAGCAGCAATGAGCAGTTCTTC. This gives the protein CASSQFGTSSNEQFF.

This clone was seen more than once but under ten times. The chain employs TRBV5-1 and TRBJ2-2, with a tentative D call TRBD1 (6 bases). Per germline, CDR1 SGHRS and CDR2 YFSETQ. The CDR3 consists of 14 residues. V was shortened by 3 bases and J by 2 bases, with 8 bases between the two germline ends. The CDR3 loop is CASSSDRNTGELFF. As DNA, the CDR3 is TGCGCCAGCAGCTCGGACAGAAACACCGGGGAGCTGTTTTTT.

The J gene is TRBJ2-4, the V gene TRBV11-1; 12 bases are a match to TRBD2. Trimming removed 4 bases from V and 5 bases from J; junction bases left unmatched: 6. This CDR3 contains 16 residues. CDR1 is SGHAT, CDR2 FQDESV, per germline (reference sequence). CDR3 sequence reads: CASSSSSGGAQNIQYF. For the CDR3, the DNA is TGTGCCAGCAGCTCATCTAGCGGGGGGGCCCAAAACATTCAGTACTTC.

This chain's CDR3 is CASSSGHLLREQYF. The CDR3 coding sequence is TGTGCCAGCAGCTCGGGACACCTTCTCAGGGAGCAGTACTTC. V and J are TRBV7-2 and TRBJ2-7; D may be TRBD1 (6 bases). V was trimmed by 4 bases and J by 7 bases, leaving 17 bases between them. The CDR3 runs to 14 residues. Germline CDR1 is SGHTA and CDR2 is FQGNSA.

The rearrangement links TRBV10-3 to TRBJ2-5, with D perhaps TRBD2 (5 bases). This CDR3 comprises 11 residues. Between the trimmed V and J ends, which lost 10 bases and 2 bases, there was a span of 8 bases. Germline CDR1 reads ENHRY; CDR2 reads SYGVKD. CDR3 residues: CATRGQETQYF. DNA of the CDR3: TGTGCCACACGGGGTCAAGAGACCCAGTACTTC.

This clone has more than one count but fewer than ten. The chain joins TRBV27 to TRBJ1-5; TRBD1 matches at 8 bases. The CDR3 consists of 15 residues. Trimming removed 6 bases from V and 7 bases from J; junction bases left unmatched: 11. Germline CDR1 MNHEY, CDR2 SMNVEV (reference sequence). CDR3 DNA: TGTGCCAGCAGGCCGGCTTCAGGGGGCTTGCAGCCCCAGCATTTT. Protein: CASRPASGGLQPQHF.

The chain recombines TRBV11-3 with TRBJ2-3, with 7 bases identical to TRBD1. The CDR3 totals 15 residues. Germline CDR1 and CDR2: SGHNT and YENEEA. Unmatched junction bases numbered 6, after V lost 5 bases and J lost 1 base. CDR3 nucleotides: TGTGCCAGCAGCCCAGGACAGGTCCGCACAGATACGCAGTATTTT. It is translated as CASSPGQVRTDTQYF. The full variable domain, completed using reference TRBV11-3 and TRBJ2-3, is EAGVVQSPRYKIIEKKQPVAFWCNPISGHNTLYWYLQNLGQGPELLIRYENEEAVDDSQLPKDRFSAERLKGVDSTLKIQPAELGDSAVYLCASSPGQVRTDTQYFGPGTRLTVL.

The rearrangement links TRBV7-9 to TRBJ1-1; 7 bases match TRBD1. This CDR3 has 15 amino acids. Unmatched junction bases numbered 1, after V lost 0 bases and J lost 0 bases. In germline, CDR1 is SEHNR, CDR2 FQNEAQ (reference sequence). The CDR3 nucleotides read TGTGCCAGCAGCTTAGCGAGGGGGCTGAACACTGAAGCTTTCTTT. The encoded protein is CASSLARGLNTEAFF.

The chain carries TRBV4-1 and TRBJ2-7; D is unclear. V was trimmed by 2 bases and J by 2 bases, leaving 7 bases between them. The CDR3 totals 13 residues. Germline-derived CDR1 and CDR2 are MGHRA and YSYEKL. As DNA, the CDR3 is TGCGCCAGCAGCCAAACAGTTACCTACGAGCAGTACTTC. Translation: CASSQTVTYEQYF.

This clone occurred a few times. The CDR3 loop reads CASSEGRGNQKRGQYF. CDR3 sequence (DNA): TGCGCCAGCAGCGAAGGTCGCGGCAACCAAAAACGTGGGCAGTACTTC. V is TRBV4-1 and J is TRBJ2-7, with unresolved D. This CDR3 comprises 16 residues. Trimming removed 5 bases from V and 9 bases from J, with 26 bases in between. CDR1 and CDR2 (germline): MGHRA, YSYEKL.

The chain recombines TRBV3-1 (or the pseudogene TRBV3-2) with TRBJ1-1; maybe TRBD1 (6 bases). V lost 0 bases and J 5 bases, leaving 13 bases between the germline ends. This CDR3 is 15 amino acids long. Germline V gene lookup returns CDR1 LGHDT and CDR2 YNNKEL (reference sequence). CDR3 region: CASSQEGAGGTEAFF. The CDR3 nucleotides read TGTGCCAGCAGCCAAGAGGGGGCCGGGGGGACTGAAGCTTTCTTT.

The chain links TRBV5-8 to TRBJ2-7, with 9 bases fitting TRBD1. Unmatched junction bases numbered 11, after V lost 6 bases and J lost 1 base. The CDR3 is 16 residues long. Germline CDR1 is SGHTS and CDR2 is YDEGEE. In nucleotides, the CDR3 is TGTGCCAGCACCCCGGTGGAGGGACAGGGATCCTACGAGCAGTACTTC. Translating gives CASTPVEGQGSYEQYF.

The CDR3 loop reads CASSATGIRSSGANVLTF. CDR3 in DNA: TGCGCCAGCAGCGCAACAGGGATAAGGAGCTCTGGGGCCAACGTCCTGACTTTC. This rearrangement joins TRBV5-1 to TRBJ2-6, with a possible D match to TRBD1 (6 bases). The CDR3 loop spans 18 amino acids. Trimming took 4 bases from V and 0 from J, leaving 17 bases between them. The germline CDR1 and CDR2 sequences are SGHRS and YFSETQ.

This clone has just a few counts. Here the CDR3 DNA reads TGTGCCAGCAGTGAATACGACAGGGGGCGGACTGAAGCTTTCTTT. Translated: CASSEYDRGRTEAFF. The rearrangement links TRBV2 to TRBJ1-1; 10 bases map to TRBD1. This CDR3 contains 15 residues. With V trimmed by 2 bases and J by 5 bases, 5 bases remained unmatched. CDR1 and CDR2 (germline): SNHLY, FYNNEI.

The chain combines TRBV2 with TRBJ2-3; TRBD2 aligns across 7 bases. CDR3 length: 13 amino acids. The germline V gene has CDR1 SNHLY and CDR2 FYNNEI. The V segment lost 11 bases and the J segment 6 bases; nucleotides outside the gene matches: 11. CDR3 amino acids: CAGFGLGPDTQYF. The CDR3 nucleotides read TGTGCCGGATTCGGACTAGGCCCGGATACGCAGTATTTT. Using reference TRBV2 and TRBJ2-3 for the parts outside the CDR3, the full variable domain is EPEVTQTPSHQVTQMGQEVILRCVPISNHLYFYWYRQILGQKVEFLVSFYNNEISEKSEIFDDQFSVERPDGSNFTLKIRSTKLEDSAMYFCAGFGLGPDTQYFGPGTRLTVL.

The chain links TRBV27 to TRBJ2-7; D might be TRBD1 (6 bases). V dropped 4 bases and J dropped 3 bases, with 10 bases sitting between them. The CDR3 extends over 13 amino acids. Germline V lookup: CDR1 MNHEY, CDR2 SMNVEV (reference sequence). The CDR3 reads CASSSPRGYEQYF. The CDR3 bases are TGTGCCAGCAGTTCACCCAGGGGCTACGAGCAGTACTTC.

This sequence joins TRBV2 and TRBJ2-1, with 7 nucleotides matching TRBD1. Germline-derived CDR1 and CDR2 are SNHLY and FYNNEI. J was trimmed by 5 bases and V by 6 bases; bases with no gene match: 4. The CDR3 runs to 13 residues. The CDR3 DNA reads TGTGCCAGCAGCCCTGACAGGGACAATGAGCAGTTCTTC. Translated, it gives CASSPDRDNEQFF. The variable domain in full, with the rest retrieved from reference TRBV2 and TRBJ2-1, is EPEVTQTPSHQVTQMGQEVILRCVPISNHLYFYWYRQILGQKVEFLVSFYNNEISEKSEIFDDQFSVERPDGSNFTLKIRSTKLEDSAMYFCASSPDRDNEQFFGPGTRLTVL.

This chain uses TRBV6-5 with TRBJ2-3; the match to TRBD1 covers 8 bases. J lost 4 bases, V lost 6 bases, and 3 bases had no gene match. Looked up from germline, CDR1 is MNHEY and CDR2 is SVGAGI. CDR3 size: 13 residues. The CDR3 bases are TGTGCCAGCAGCTCGGACAGGGCAGATACGCAGTATTTT. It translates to CASSSDRADTQYF.